By share of the sample, the clone carrying this T cell receptor beta chain is medium-sized. What it binds is unknown. The sample is drawn from a study of T cell repertoires in aging, cancer and after chemotherapy. Study context: Six age groups, ranging from 30 or younger to 70 or older, included the donors.

TCR beta rearrangements were amplified from peripheral blood genomic DNA. Germline trimming cut 5 bases from V and 7 bases from J; bases unmatched to any gene: 6. The germline CDR1 and CDR2 sequences are SGHAT and FQDESV (reference sequence). The CDR3 is made up of 13 amino acids. TRB rearrangements spanning V, D and J were amplified using mixed TRB-A/B primers. A single record per CDR3 protein comes from TCRdb applying MiXCR to the multiplex PCR reads. This table holds thousands of distinct CDR3 sequences, approximately 23% found once. Whole-study results and caveats: Compared with age-matched healthy donors, untreated hematological or solid cancer patients showed higher blood TCR clonality. Median generation probability rose over the chemotherapy interval in each cancer cohort, suggesting rebound thymic output. The repertoire data cannot show anything about immunological memory following chemotherapy.

J is TRBJ1-1 and V is TRBV11-1; 8 bases match TRBD1. Sequences were obtained from blood. This receptor was identified in a human donor in good health. The donor label of this sample is uncertain. The CDR3: CASSLRGPYEAFF. In nucleotides, the CDR3 is TGTGCCAGCAGCCTCAGGGGGCCCTATGAAGCTTTCTTT. Drawing the rest from reference TRBV11-1 and TRBJ1-1, the complete variable domain is EAEVAQSPRYKITEKSQAVAFWCDPISGHATLYWYRQILGQGPELLVQFQDESVVDDSQLPKDRFSAERLKGVDSTLKIQPAELGDSAMYLCASSLRGPYEAFFGQGTRLTVV.